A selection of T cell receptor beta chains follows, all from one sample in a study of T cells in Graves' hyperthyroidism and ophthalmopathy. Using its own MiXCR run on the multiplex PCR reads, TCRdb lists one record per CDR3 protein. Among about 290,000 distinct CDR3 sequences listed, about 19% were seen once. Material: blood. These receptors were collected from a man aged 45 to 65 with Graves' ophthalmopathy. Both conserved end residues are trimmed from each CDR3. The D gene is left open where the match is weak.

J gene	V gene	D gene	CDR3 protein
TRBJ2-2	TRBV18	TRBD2	ASSLIAGTNTGELF
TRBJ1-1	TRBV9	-	ASSVGEGAPTEAF
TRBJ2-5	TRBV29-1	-	SVVEGLATQETQY
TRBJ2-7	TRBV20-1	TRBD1	SAPRGRYEQY
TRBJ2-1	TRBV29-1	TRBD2	SVEWTSGTNEQF
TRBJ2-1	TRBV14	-	ASSQGLLGEQF
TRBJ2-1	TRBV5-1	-	ASSPPGAGELGMDNEQF
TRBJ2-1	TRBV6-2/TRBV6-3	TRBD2	ASGGGAGVNEQF
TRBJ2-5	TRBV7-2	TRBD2	ASSTTSGRTQY
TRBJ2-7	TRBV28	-	ASTAPGGYYEQY
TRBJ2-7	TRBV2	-	ASSEVLVQLYEQY
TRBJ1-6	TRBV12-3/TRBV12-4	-	ASSYTGKGNRSPLH
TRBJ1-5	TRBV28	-	ASSPRGPNQPQH
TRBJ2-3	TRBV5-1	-	ASSFYLLTDTQY
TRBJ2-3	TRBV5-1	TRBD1	ASSLASTGTRTDTQY
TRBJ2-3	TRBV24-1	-	ATGHRLTDTQY
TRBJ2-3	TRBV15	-	ATSRVEGTDTQY
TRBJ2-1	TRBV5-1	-	ASTLQSSSYNEQF
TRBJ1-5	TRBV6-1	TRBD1	ASGQGAGQPQH
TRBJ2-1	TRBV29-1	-	SVGGRRYNKQF
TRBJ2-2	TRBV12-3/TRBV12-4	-	ASSKTRPGELF
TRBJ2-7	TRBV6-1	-	ASSWGATYEQY
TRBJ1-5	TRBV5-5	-	ASSPHGGGSLNPSNQPQH
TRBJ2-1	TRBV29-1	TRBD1	SSSGTGAYNEQF
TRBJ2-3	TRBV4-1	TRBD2	ASSRSGATSTDTQY
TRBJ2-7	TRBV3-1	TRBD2	ASSQYTGLAGGYEQY
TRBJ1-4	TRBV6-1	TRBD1	ASSDQGARDEKLF
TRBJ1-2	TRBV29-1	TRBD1	SVAGDRGYGYT
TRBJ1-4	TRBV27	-	ASSLITGREGEKLF
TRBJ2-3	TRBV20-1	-	SATSSTTPGGDTQY
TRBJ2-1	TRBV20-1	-	SAQRRLYEQF
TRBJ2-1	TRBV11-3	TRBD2	ASSSLAGGDQF
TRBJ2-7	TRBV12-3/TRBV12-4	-	ASSPAGPAYEQY
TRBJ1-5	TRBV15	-	ATSREVGSQPQH
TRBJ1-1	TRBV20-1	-	RFHLGDTEAF
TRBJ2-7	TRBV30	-	AWSARSAYEQY
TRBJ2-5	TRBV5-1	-	ASSLEGQETQY